A selection of T cell receptor beta chains follows, all from one sample in a study of PD-1 blockade in classical Hodgkin lymphoma. Repertoires were generated with immunoSEQ multiplex PCR, while TCRdb's copy carries only in-frame clones and drops some. The table records under 20,000 clones, about 80% of them present only once. Specimen: CD4+ T cells from blood. These receptor sequences come from a human donor with classical Hodgkin lymphoma. The CDR3 runs from the conserved cysteine through the conserved F or W. The D gene is left open where the match is weak. A row's size may be missing; if present it is once, few, many or a size class.

j_gene | v_gene | abundance | d_gene | CDR3aa | CDR3nt
TRBJ1-1 | TRBV12-5 | . | . | CASALVGEAFF | TGTGCTAGTGCCCTCGTTGGTGAAGCTTTCTTT
TRBJ1-4 | TRBV5-1 | few | TRBD1 | CASSLGTGKATNEKLFF | TGCGCCAGCAGCCTGGGGACAGGGAAAGCAACTAATGAAAAACTGTTTTTT
TRBJ2-7 | TRBV25-1 | . | . | CASSEWTGPDEQYF | TGTGCCAGCAGTGAATGGACCGGCCCCGACGAGCAGTACTTC
TRBJ2-1 | TRBV29-1 | . | . | CSTIKATNEQFF | TGCAGCACAATTAAAGCGACCAATGAGCAGTTCTTC
TRBJ1-1 | TRBV6-5 | . | . | CASRETGLNTEAFF | TGTGCCAGCAGGGAGACGGGCCTGAACACTGAAGCTTTCTTT
TRBJ2-1 | TRBV5-6 | . | TRBD1 | CASSFGGTGGAGEQFF | TGTGCCAGCAGCTTCGGAGGGACAGGGGGCGCGGGGGAGCAGTTCTTC
TRBJ2-5 | TRBV28 | . | TRBD1 | CASGRGQGARETQYF | TGTGCCAGCGGCCGGGGACAGGGGGCGCGGGAGACCCAGTACTTC
TRBJ2-5 | TRBV15 | . | TRBD1 | CATSPGQGAEETQYF | TGTGCCACATCACCGGGACAGGGGGCCGAAGAGACCCAGTACTTC
TRBJ2-2 | TRBV19 | . | . | CASTSGHTGELFF | TGTGCCAGTACCTCGGGACACACCGGGGAGCTGTTTTTT
TRBJ2-6 | TRBV5-6 | . | . | CASSSWTSLSGANVLTF | TGTGCCAGCAGCTCCTGGACATCCCTCTCTGGGGCCAACGTCCTGACTTTC
TRBJ2-7 | TRBV28 | . | TRBD1 | CASIPTLGQGANEQYF | TGTGCCAGCATCCCCACGCTGGGACAGGGGGCAAACGAGCAGTACTTC
TRBJ1-4 | TRBV5-4 | few | . | CASSLRGGSNEKLFF | TGTGCCAGCAGCTTGAGAGGGGGGTCTAATGAAAAACTGTTTTTT
TRBJ2-7 | TRBV10-1 | . | . | CASSEGGVNEQYF | TGCGCCAGCAGTGAGGGAGGGGTGAACGAGCAGTACTTC
TRBJ2-1 | TRBV20-1 | . | . | CSATFHEQFF | TGCAGTGCTACCTTCCATGAGCAGTTCTTC
TRBJ1-1 | TRBV29-1 | few | . | CSVVGGMNTEAFF | TGCAGCGTTGTAGGGGGGATGAACACTGAAGCTTTCTTT
TRBJ2-2 | TRBV2 | once | . | CASRAQGGGELFF | TGTGCCAGCAGGGCACAGGGTGGCGGGGAGCTGTTTTTT
TRBJ2-7 | TRBV28 | . | TRBD2 | CASSPTGLAGANEQYF | TGTGCCAGCAGCCCGACAGGGCTAGCGGGAGCCAACGAGCAGTACTTC
TRBJ1-4 | TRBV2 | . | . | CASSVTREGKLFF | TGTGCCAGCAGTGTTACCAGGGAGGGAAAACTGTTTTTT
TRBJ2-1 | TRBV19 | . | . | CASSGGTLYNEQFF | TGTGCCAGTAGTGGCGGGACGCTTTACAATGAGCAGTTCTTC
TRBJ1-4 | TRBV19 | . | . | CASTLQGSGGEKLFF | TGTGCCAGTACCTTGCAAGGTTCGGGAGGAGAAAAACTGTTTTTT
TRBJ2-3 | TRBV7-7 | . | TRBD2 | CASSLGGSSVTDTQYF | TGTGCTAGCAGCCTGGGCGGGAGCTCGGTTACAGATACGCAGTATTTT
TRBJ2-1 | TRBV11-2 | once | . | CASSLVVTNEQFF | TGTGCCAGCAGCTTAGTCGTCACCAATGAGCAGTTCTTC
TRBJ1-2 | TRBV18 | . | TRBD1 | CASSPPSRGGDGYTF | TGTGCCAGCTCACCACCGAGCAGGGGGGGCGATGGCTACACCTTC
TRBJ1-6 | TRBV28 | . | . | CASSPGLASGPSRSPLHF | TGTGCCAGCAGCCCTGGCTTGGCGAGTGGCCCATCCCGCTCACCCCTCCACTTT
TRBJ1-1 | TRBV15 | . | TRBD1 | CATSRAGQGSTEAFF | TGTGCCACCAGCAGAGCGGGACAGGGAAGCACTGAAGCTTTCTTT
TRBJ1-3 | TRBV29-1 | few | . | CSAVRGNTIYF | TGCAGCGCCGTACGGGGAAACACCATATATTTT
TRBJ2-3 | TRBV5-6 | . | TRBD1 | CASSLAGQGVTDTQYF | TGTGCCAGCAGCTTGGCCGGACAGGGAGTCACAGATACGCAGTATTTT
TRBJ1-2 | TRBV6-5 | once | . | CASSLDRHYGYTF | TGTGCCAGCAGCCTGGACAGACACTATGGCTACACCTTC
TRBJ1-5 | TRBV6-5 | few | . | CASSRTGKGNQPQHF | TGTGCCAGCAGTAGAACAGGGAAGGGCAATCAGCCCCAGCATTTT
TRBJ2-7 | TRBV4-2 | . | TRBD2 | CASSLIAGGPEEQYF | TGTGCCAGCAGCCTTATAGCGGGAGGGCCGGAAGAGCAGTACTTC
TRBJ2-5 | TRBV30 | . | TRBD1 | CAWSSLTTSSITRYRGSETQYF | TGTGCCTGGAGTTCGCTAACTACGAGTTCTATAACCCGATACAGGGGGTCAGAGACCCAGTACTTC
TRBJ1-5 | TRBV6-6 | . | . | CASSSTAYQPQHF | TGTGCCAGCAGTTCGACAGCTTATCAGCCCCAGCATTTT
TRBJ2-7 | TRBV7-2 | . | . | CASSLNAVDFLEQYF | TGTGCCAGCAGCTTGAATGCCGTCGACTTTCTCGAGCAGTACTTC
TRBJ1-2 | TRBV4-1 | . | TRBD1 | CASSHPPDRALRYGYTF | TGCGCCAGCAGCCACCCCCCGGACAGGGCCCTTCGATATGGCTACACCTTC
TRBJ1-4 | TRBV2 | once | . | CASKVGDWGEKLFF | TGTGCCAGCAAGGTCGGGGATTGGGGTGAAAAACTGTTTTTT
TRBJ1-1 | TRBV7-2 | . | . | CASSLGGPNTEAFF | TGTGCCAGCAGCTTAGGTGGGCCCAACACTGAAGCTTTCTTT
TRBJ1-1 | TRBV28 | . | TRBD1 | CASRYDREDTEAFF | TGTGCCAGCAGGTATGACAGGGAGGACACTGAAGCTTTCTTT